The clone carrying this T cell receptor beta chain was counted many times. This record belongs to a study of T-cell reconstitution after alpha-beta-depleted transplantation in children. Preparation of the TCRbeta library used unique molecular identifiers. TCRdb re-analysed the PCR reads in MiXCR, keeping a single row per CDR3 protein. The sample lists hundreds of thousands of distinct CDR3 sequences; around 12% were seen once. The CDR3 covers 15 residues. The J segment lost 5 bases and the V segment lost 0 bases, leaving 6 bases of the junction unmatched. In germline, CDR1 is LNHNV, CDR2 YYDKDF (reference sequence).

Source: PBMCs from the stem cell graft donor, taken from the stem cell graft. The origin of this receptor is a human donor who donated a stem cell graft to a child with combined immunodeficiency. This rearrangement joins TRBV15 to TRBJ2-7; 8 positions match TRBD1. The CDR3 loop reads CATSREGRGQDEQYF. The CDR3 DNA is TGTGCCACCAGCAGAGAGGGCAGGGGGCAAGACGAGCAGTACTTC.